The T cell receptor (beta chain) under discussion was sequenced for a study of post-analysis software for immune sequencing data. This CDR3 is built from 14 residues. The V end lost 6 bases, the J end lost 6 bases, and 18 bases lay between the germline ends. Unique molecular identifiers featured in each of the TCR beta cDNA libraries. Each sample of roughly 0.85 to 11 million input T cells yielded roughly 500,000 cDNA molecules, so each molecule approximated one T cell. TCRdb processed the PCR reads anew with MiXCR; each CDR3 protein has one entry. The sample lists under 650,000 distinct CDR3 sequences, 44% occurring once. General observations from the study: Controls had significantly higher normalized Chao1 diversity than multiple sclerosis patients. Patients had higher frequencies than controls of about five TRBV segments, including TRBV5-6, TRBV5-1 and TRBV20-1.

This clonotype was seen a handful of times. Its target is unknown. The chain is built from TRBV12-3 or TRBV12-4 and TRBJ2-7, with TRBD2 as a possible D gene (6 bases). Sequencing was performed on blood. The TCR sequence derives from a girl aged 5-17 years with multiple sclerosis. CDR3 region: CASSPLRRVREQYF. Written as DNA, the CDR3 is TGTGCCAGCAGCCCCCTAAGGAGGGTTCGCGAGCAGTACTTC.